The entry below describes one T cell receptor beta chain. What it recognizes is unknown. Replicate sorted-subset PCRs were loaded with around 220 ng DNA, roughly 33,000 T cell genomes. Using immunoSEQ multiplex PCR, the repertoire was profiled, and TCRdb retains in-frame clones only, with some absent. The table has about 1.5 million clones, around 98% seen once. The sample originates from a study of shared clonotypes between healthy human individuals. Across the whole study: For every donor, three CD4 naive, three CD4 memory, two CD8 naive and one CD8 memory plates were used.

Losses at the gene ends were 3 bases for V and 3 bases for J; bases not matched to a gene: 3. This CDR3 comprises 15 residues. Looked up from germline, CDR1 is SGHTS and CDR2 is YDEGEE. General study results and limits: Rarefaction demonstrated incomplete sorted-subset sequencing despite large depth.

The donors were all Caucasian adults (living in Nashville, Tennessee). This chain joins TRBV5-8 and TRBJ2-2; 9 positions match TRBD1. This clonotype was obtained from a man aged 25-45 years in good health. Sequencing was done on a sample of naive CD4+ T cells sorted from blood. Subset denoted: CD45RA+ positively selected. CDR3 in DNA: TGTGCCAGCAGCTCGGGACAGGGCCACACCGGGGAGCTGTTTTTT. Its translation is CASSSGQGHTGELFF.